Listed here are 27 T cell receptor beta chains from one sample, sequenced in a study of T-cell reconstitution after alpha-beta-depleted transplantation in children. Unique molecular identifiers were used in preparing the TCRbeta library. TCRdb reanalysed the PCR reads using MiXCR and keeps one entry per CDR3 protein. The repertoire includes about 600,000 distinct CDR3 sequences, under 12% of them detected once, and roughly 4% sits in the top ten. The sample here was PBMCs from the stem cell graft donor, taken from the stem cell graft. The source is a human donor who donated a stem cell graft to a child with acute myeloid leukemia.

The V and J genes are TRBV12-3 or TRBV12-4 and TRBJ2-3; maybe TRBD2 (5 bases). V lost 4 bases and J lost 2, with 19 bases in between. This CDR3 has 17 amino acids. The CDR3 loop is CASSSPPPRLSTDTQYF. CDR3 nucleotides: TGTGCCAGCAGTTCCCCCCCACCGAGACTATCCACAGATACGCAGTATTTT.

There are a few counts of this clonotype. The V call is TRBV5-1, the J call TRBJ2-7; D may be TRBD1 (5 bases). Germline loops: CDR1 SGHRS, CDR2 YFSETQ. The V end lost 4 bases, the J end lost 2 bases, and 13 bases lay between the germline ends. The CDR3 is 14 amino acids. The CDR3 bases are TGCGCCAGCAGCGTGGATACGACAGCCTACGAGCAGTACTTC. Translated: CASSVDTTAYEQYF.

This clonotype was seen repeatedly, ten times or more. The genes are TRBV12-3 or TRBV12-4 and TRBJ2-2, with 8 nucleotides matching TRBD2. The V segment lost 2 bases and the J segment 1 base; nucleotides outside the gene matches: 6. This CDR3 contains 17 residues. CDR3 nucleotides: TGTGCCAGCAGTTTACAACTAGCGGCCTTGAACACCGGGGAGCTGTTTTTT. Its protein product is CASSLQLAALNTGELFF.

This clonotype was counted between two and nine times. This rearrangement joins TRBV7-9 to TRBJ2-1; D remains unclear. The CDR3 covers 12 residues. In germline, CDR1 is SEHNR, CDR2 FQNEAQ (reference sequence). V lost 5 bases and J 12 bases, leaving 14 bases between the germline ends. This CDR3 is CASSLLGALQFF. The CDR3, as DNA: TGTGCCAGCAGCCTCCTAGGAGCATTGCAGTTCTTC.

This clonotype was counted many times. This CDR3 reads CASSQGTSRLQETQYF. CDR3 DNA sequence: TGTGCCAGCAGCCAGGGGACTAGCCGGCTCCAAGAGACCCAGTACTTC. The chain carries TRBV4-2 and TRBJ2-5, with 9 positions matching TRBD2. V was clipped by 3 bases and J by 1 base; unmatched bases: 6. The CDR3 length is 16 residues. Per germline, CDR1 LGHNA and CDR2 YNFKEQ.

At least ten counts were recorded for this clonotype. The CDR3 DNA reads TGTGCCAGCAGCCCCGGGGAGCTGTTTTTT. It yields the protein CASSPGELFF. V is TRBV7-9 and J is TRBJ2-2; D not certain. V was trimmed by 5 bases and J by 6 bases, leaving 1 base between them. The V gene's germline CDR1 is SEHNR and CDR2 FQNEAQ (reference sequence). This CDR3 region has 10 residues.

This clonotype was seen a handful of times. At one end, the junction sequence differs from germline, possibly due to a read error. The chain links TRBV7-9 to TRBJ2-3; possibly TRBD2 for D (6 bases). CDR3 length: 11 residues. Looked up from germline, CDR1 is SEHNR and CDR2 is FQNEAQ (reference sequence). CDR3 DNA sequence: TGTGCCAGCAGCTCATCGCGCCAGGGAGGATTT. Its protein product is CASSSSRQGGF.

The chain joins TRBV5-4 to TRBJ2-1; 7 bases are a match to TRBD1. The CDR3 is made up of 14 amino acids. The germline V gene encodes CDR1 SGHNT and CDR2 YYREEE (reference sequence). V dropped 4 bases and J dropped 4; count of bases not matched to a gene: 5. The CDR3 region is CASSTGTAYNEQFF. As DNA, the CDR3 is TGTGCCAGCAGCACCGGGACAGCATACAATGAGCAGTTCTTC.

This clonotype was detected a few times. The rearrangement joins TRBV5-6 to TRBJ2-2; tentative D call: TRBD2 (5 bases). Germline-derived CDR1 and CDR2 are SGHDT and YYEEEE. With 2 bases removed from V and 0 bases from J, the gap between germline ends came to 11 bases. CDR3 size: 16 residues. CDR3 nucleotide sequence: TGTGCCAGCAGCTTTGCTGGCGGGTCGAACACCGGGGAGCTGTTTTTT. Translation: CASSFAGGSNTGELFF.

In this sample, this clonotype turned up many times. The chain recombines TRBV5-6 with TRBJ2-3; D ambiguous. The CDR3 length is 11 residues. Trimming pared 6 bases from V and 6 bases from J, leaving 8 bases between. Germline CDR1 and CDR2: SGHDT and YYEEEE. The CDR3 reads CASKSGDTQYF. The CDR3 DNA is TGTGCCAGCAAGAGTGGTGATACGCAGTATTTT. Combining the CDR3 with reference TRBV5-6 and TRBJ2-3 gives the whole variable domain DAGVTQSPTHLIKTRGQQVTLRCSPKSGHDTVSWYQQALGQGPQFIFQYYEEEERQRGNFPDRFSGHQFPNYSSELNVNALLLGDSALYLCASKSGDTQYFGPGTRLTVL.

In its sample, this clonotype was seen many times. The conserved phenylalanine or tryptophan is not found at the CDR3 terminus, so this likely reflects a read error. The DNA is omitted, as the CDR3 cannot be located on it reliably, and the CDR3 follows TCRdb's listing. The V gene is TRBV6-5, the J gene TRBJ2-5; TRBD1 reflects the table's D call only, with no check against the DNA. Germline loops: CDR1 MNHEY, CDR2 SVGAGI. The CDR3 is made up of 11 amino acids, end residues included. The CDR3 protein is CASSPGTALFL.

In its sample, this clonotype was seen a few times. The chain has TRBV2 and TRBJ2-7; 8 nucleotides agree with TRBD1. V was pared by 4 bases and J by 5 bases, with 4 bases of the junction left unmatched. The CDR3 consists of 13 residues. CDR1 is SNHLY and CDR2 is FYNNEI in the germline V gene. CDR3 loop: CASSVQGVNEQYF. Written as DNA, the CDR3 is TGTGCCAGCAGTGTACAGGGGGTTAACGAGCAGTACTTC.

The chain is built from TRBV7-9 and TRBJ1-4; D is ambiguous. The length of the CDR3 is 15 residues. Germline V CDR1 and CDR2: SEHNR, FQNEAQ (reference sequence). Deletions cut 5 bases from V and 0 bases from J, with 10 bases between. The CDR3 protein is CASSRVGATNEKLFF. Written as DNA, the CDR3 is TGTGCCAGCAGCCGCGTCGGTGCAACTAATGAAAAACTGTTTTTT.

The rearrangement links TRBV5-6 to TRBJ2-1; D may be TRBD1 (7 bases). The V end was cut by 4 bases, the J end by 10 bases, with 15 bases between. This CDR3 has 13 residues. The germline V gene encodes CDR1 SGHDT and CDR2 YYEEEE. CDR3 in amino acids: CASSPGQRVEQFF. CDR3 DNA: TGTGCCAGCAGCCCGGGACAGCGGGTGGAGCAGTTCTTC.

This clonotype showed up many times. CDR3 residues: CASSLGTGQGARNTEAFF. The CDR3 coding sequence is TGTGCCAGCAGCTTAGGGACGGGACAGGGGGCGAGGAACACTGAAGCTTTCTTT. The rearrangement uses TRBV7-9 and TRBJ1-1, with 12 bases fitting TRBD1. The V segment lost 1 base and the J segment 1 base; nucleotides outside the gene matches: 7. This CDR3 has 18 residues. Germline values: CDR1 SEHNR, CDR2 FQNEAQ (reference sequence).

This clonotype appeared a few times. V is TRBV7-2 and J is TRBJ2-5, with 10 bases fitting TRBD2. The CDR3 length is 17 residues. With V trimmed by 0 bases and J by 6 bases, 10 bases remained unmatched. CDR1 is SGHTA and CDR2 is FQGNSA in the germline V gene. The CDR3 sequence is CASSLAVPASGSQTQYF. CDR3 coding DNA: TGTGCCAGCAGCTTAGCGGTTCCGGCTAGCGGGAGCCAGACCCAGTACTTC.

In its sample, this clonotype was seen a few times. The chain employs TRBV28 and TRBJ2-5; D not resolved. Germline values: CDR1 MDHEN, CDR2 SYDVKM. CDR3 length: 13 residues. V was trimmed by 7 bases and J by 3 bases, leaving 12 bases between them. For the CDR3, the DNA is TGTGCCAGCAATGGGTGGGCAGAAGAGACCCAGTACTTC. It encodes CASNGWAEETQYF.

V usage is TRBV20-1 and J usage is TRBJ1-5; 7 bases match TRBD1. Germline CDR1 reads DFQATT; CDR2 reads SNEGSKA (reference sequence). V shed 3 bases, J shed 6 bases, and the junction held 5 bases outside the gene matches. This CDR3 comprises 13 residues. The CDR3 is CSARTGYGQPQHF. Written as DNA, the CDR3 is TGCAGTGCTAGGACAGGGTATGGTCAGCCCCAGCATTTT.

The chain has TRBV11-2 and TRBJ2-3, with TRBD2 matching over 13 bases. V lost 5 bases and J lost 1; bases outside the gene matches: 9. Germline V lookup: CDR1 SGHAT, CDR2 FQNNGV. The CDR3 runs 18 residues. As DNA, the CDR3 is TGTGCCAGCAGCCATAGACTAGCGGGGGGTGAAGGCACAGATACGCAGTATTTT. This encodes CASSHRLAGGEGTDTQYF.

The CDR3 nucleotides are TGTGCCAGCAGTCCGACAGGGATCTTCACCGGGGAGCTGTTTTTT. Its translation is CASSPTGIFTGELFF. The chain carries TRBV2 and TRBJ2-2, with TRBD1 matching over 7 bases. CDR1 and CDR2 from the germline V gene are SNHLY and FYNNEI. The CDR3 has 15 amino acids. The trim removed 5 bases at V and 4 bases at J, leaving 7 bases unmatched.

This clonotype appeared a few times. The chain has TRBV10-3 and TRBJ2-1; a weak D match, TRBD2 (6 bases). Germline loops: CDR1 ENHRY, CDR2 SYGVKD. Trimming removed 5 bases from V and 7 bases from J, with 12 bases in between. The CDR3 loop spans 13 amino acids. CDR3 bases: TGTGCCATCAGTCCCTTGGCGGGAAATGAGCAGTTCTTC. Protein: CAISPLAGNEQFF.

This clonotype was found a few times. The chain combines TRBV7-3 with TRBJ2-3, with unresolved D. The CDR3 runs to 15 residues. V lost 1 base and J lost 6, with 14 bases in between. Germline loops: CDR1 SGHTA, CDR2 FQGTGA. The CDR3 region has the DNA TGTGCCAGCAGCTTAAGCTTAGGACGACTTGATACGCAGTATTTT. Translated: CASSLSLGRLDTQYF.

The chain combines TRBV6-2 or TRBV6-3 with TRBJ2-2; TRBD2 is a possible D gene (6 bases). The V and J ends lost 8 bases and 6 bases respectively, with 16 bases between them. The CDR3 contains 14 residues. Germline V gene lookup returns CDR1 MNHEY and CDR2 SVGEGT. In nucleotides, the CDR3 is TGTGCCAGCCGGGAGCAAGGGGTGCCCGGGGAGCTGTTTTTT. Translating gives CASREQGVPGELFF.

The gene calls are TRBV12-3 or TRBV12-4 and TRBJ1-5; tentatively, D is TRBD1 (5 bases). The CDR3 has 16 amino acids. Trimming stripped 4 bases from V and 4 bases from J, with 17 bases between. DNA for the CDR3: TGTGCCAGCAGTTGGGGGACGGGGACGCAAAATCAGCCCCAGCATTTT. Translated: CASSWGTGTQNQPQHF.

This clonotype has ten or more counts. The CDR3 is CAISDEVTYEQYF. The CDR3 bases are TGTGCCATCAGTGACGAGGTCACCTACGAGCAGTACTTC. The chain joins TRBV10-3 to TRBJ2-7; D gene unclear. The CDR3 is 13 amino acids. V lost 3 bases and J 2 bases, leaving 8 bases between the germline ends. Germline V gives CDR1 ENHRY, CDR2 SYGVKD.

In its sample, this clonotype was seen many times. The chain recombines TRBV10-3 with TRBJ2-7; the D gene could be TRBD1 or TRBD2 (7 bases each). From germline, CDR1 is ENHRY and CDR2 SYGVKD. V was pared by 5 bases and J by 6 bases, with 11 bases between. This CDR3 spans 12 amino acids. CDR3 loop: CAISPGGAEQYF. As DNA, the CDR3 is TGTGCCATCAGTCCAGGGGGGGCCGAGCAGTACTTC.

The rearrangement links TRBV15 to TRBJ2-1, with 9 nucleotides matching TRBD1. V lost 1 base to trimming and J lost 9 bases; unmatched junction nucleotides: 4. This CDR3 has 14 amino acids. Germline assignment: CDR1 LNHNV and CDR2 YYDKDF (reference sequence). The CDR3 DNA is TGTGCCACCAGCAGAGCCGGGACAGGGATTGAGCAGTTCTTC. Translating it yields CATSRAGTGIEQFF.